This T cell receptor beta chain was identified during a study of shared clonotypes between healthy human individuals. The study's findings and limits: The authors sampled blood alone, and tissue repertoires likely differ. Represented diversity (both genetic and exposure-history) was limited by the small number of donors.

Details on this clone: What it binds is unknown.

Germline lookup yields CDR1 SGHNT and CDR2 YYREEE (reference sequence). The CDR3 has 16 amino acids. V lost 1 base and J lost 3, with 16 bases in between. Several immunoSEQ plates received, in even portions, the genomic DNA of each subset. Assay: immunoSEQ multiplex PCR; the TCRdb copy retains only in-frame clones and omits some. The sample has 2 million or so clones, less than 95% seen once. CD45RO-negative, CCR7-positively selected cells formed the naive CD8 fraction, excluding terminally differentiated effector memory CD45RA+ cells. Each sample came from a Caucasian adult donor living in Nashville, Tennessee.

This TCR was recovered from a man between 18 and 35 years old in good health. The V call is TRBV5-4, the J call TRBJ2-5; D unresolved. The material sequenced was naive CD8+ T cells sorted from blood. As DNA, the CDR3 is TGTGCCAGCAGCTTGATATTGGTGGGGTTTGAAGAGACCCAGTACTTC. Protein: CASSLILVGFEETQYF.